This note documents a single TCR beta chain sequence. What it recognizes is unknown. The data were obtained in a study of Ad26.COV2.S vaccination and SARS-CoV-2 variants. Looking at the study overall: Ad26.COV2.S, an intramuscular injection, was given once or twice 56 days apart.

Treatment specified: 19 received Ad26.COV2.S at low or high dose, single or two shots; 5 received placebo; per-sample allocation not given. Sampling took place 63 days after the first vaccine or placebo injection. Only in-frame clones appear in the TCRdb table, and some are missing; sequencing was by immunoSEQ multiplex PCR. The sample lists some 300,000 clones, around four fifths seen once, with 2.1% in the top ten. The study's findings and limits: Non-spike TCR breadth did not differ much between vaccine and placebo recipients. Vaccinated individuals (as opposed to placebo recipients) had higher spike-specific TCR breadth.

In germline, CDR1 is SGDLS, CDR2 YYNGEE. The V and J ends lost 3 bases and 7 bases, in that order; junction bases with no gene match: 8. This CDR3 region has 16 residues. This chain links TRBV9 with TRBJ2-1; 12 bases match TRBD2. Sequencing used peripheral blood, obtained in a trial of Ad26.COV2.S vaccine versus placebo. The TCR comes from a person aged 18-60 years who received the Ad26.COV2.S COVID-19 vaccine or a placebo. The CDR3 DNA follows: TGTGCCAGCAGCGCCCAGACTAGCGGGGGATTTAATGAGCAGTTCTTC. Translated: CASSAQTSGGFNEQFF.